The 13 T cell receptor beta chains reported below all come from one sample, sequenced in a study of blood T cells in healthy people across ages. For the second PCR, which ran for roughly 7 to 11 cycles, a sample-barcoded 5' primer and a J-beta primer mix were used. TCRdb ran MiXCR on the 5' RACE reads and lists one entry per CDR3 protein. The sample has around 1.1 million distinct CDR3 sequences, 30% to 40% seen once; the top ten hold approximately 14%. Sequenced material: blood. These receptors all stem from a man aged 18 to 29 in good health.

The chain uses TRBV5-1 and TRBJ2-1; the D gene is possibly TRBD2 (6 bases). CDR3 length: 15 amino acids. Per the germline V gene, CDR1 is SGHRS and CDR2 is YFSETQ. Trimming removed 0 bases from V and 7 bases from J, with 14 bases in between. The CDR3 region has the DNA TGCGCCAGCAGCTTGGCCTGGGGCGGGGAGAATGAGCAGTTCTTC. This sequence encodes CASSLAWGGENEQFF.

This clonotype has more than one count but fewer than ten. V and J are TRBV6-5 and TRBJ2-1; D is perhaps TRBD1 (6 bases). Trimming shortened V by 6 bases and J by 0 bases, and 15 bases separated the two germline ends. This CDR3 comprises 16 residues. Germline V CDR1 and CDR2: MNHEY, SVGAGI. The CDR3 protein is CASSRTGQNSYNEQFF. CDR3 in DNA: TGTGCCAGCAGCAGAACTGGACAGAACTCCTACAATGAGCAGTTCTTC.

The chain links TRBV20-1 to TRBJ1-1, with 7 bases matching TRBD1. V shed 3 bases and J 11 bases; nucleotides not matched to a gene: 12. CDR3 size: 13 residues. The germline V gene encodes CDR1 DFQATT and CDR2 SNEGSKA (reference sequence). The CDR3 here is CSASRDSRMVAFF. The DNA of the CDR3 is TGCAGTGCTAGTCGGGACAGTCGGATGGTCGCTTTCTTT.

The chain has TRBV7-8 and TRBJ2-1; 8 bases are shared with TRBD2. V lost 5 bases and J lost 6; bases outside the gene matches: 9. This CDR3 has 15 amino acids. Germline V gene data show CDR1 as SGHVS and CDR2 as FQNEAQ. The CDR3 DNA sequence: TGTGCCAGCAGCCTCCCCCGACTAGCGTTCAATGAGCAGTTCTTC. Translation: CASSLPRLAFNEQFF.

This chain joins TRBV6-2 or TRBV6-3 and TRBJ2-2, with D perhaps given as TRBD1 or TRBD2 (6 bases each). In germline, CDR1 is MNHEY, CDR2 SVGEGT. Trimming took 2 bases from V and 8 from J, leaving 12 bases between them. The CDR3 is 14 amino acids. CDR3 in amino acids: CASSYGGPAGELFF. The CDR3, as DNA: TGTGCCAGCAGTTACGGGGGGCCGGCGGGGGAGCTGTTTTTT.

The rearrangement links TRBV27 to TRBJ2-1; TRBD2 agrees at 10 bases. Germline V gene lookup returns CDR1 MNHEY and CDR2 SMNVEV (reference sequence). CDR3 size: 16 residues. Trimming cost V 3 bases and J 7 bases; bases outside gene matches: 9. This chain's CDR3 is CASSLLRAGGLNEQFF. The CDR3 DNA is TGTGCCAGCAGTTTGCTGCGAGCGGGGGGGCTGAATGAGCAGTTCTTC.

Regarding this clonotype: The junction shows a germline mismatch at one end, possibly a read error. J is TRBJ1-1 and V is TRBV6-2 or TRBV6-3; D ambiguous. Looked up from germline, CDR1 is MNHEY and CDR2 is SVGEGT. The CDR3 covers 12 residues. CDR3 protein: CASTASNTETFF. Written as DNA, the CDR3 is TGTGCCAGCACGGCCTCGAACACTGAAACTTTCTTT.

The chain joins TRBV5-4 to TRBJ2-3, with 10 bases that match TRBD1. Germline CDR1 SGHNT, CDR2 YYREEE (reference sequence). The V gene end was trimmed by 5 bases and the J gene end by 7 bases; junction bases not matched to a gene: 10. The length of the CDR3 is 15 residues. CDR3 bases: TGTGCCAGCAGGCAGACAGGGGGCGAAAGGAATACGCAGTATTTT. Amino acids: CASRQTGGERNTQYF.

In this sample, this clonotype turned up a few times. V gene TRBV12-3 or TRBV12-4 combines with J gene TRBJ1-5, with D perhaps matching TRBD1 (5 bases). The germline V and J ends were trimmed by 4 bases and 10 bases, with 14 bases remaining between them. The CDR3 covers 13 residues. The CDR3 DNA reads as TGTGCCAGCAGTTCGAAACTAAGGGGACCCCAGCATTTT. Its translation: CASSSKLRGPQHF.

The chain has TRBV28 and TRBJ2-5, with TRBD1 as a possible D gene (8 bases). The V end was cut by 6 bases, the J end by 5 bases, with 22 bases between. The length of the CDR3 is 16 residues. Germline V CDR1 and CDR2: MDHEN, SYDVKM. The chain's CDR3 is CASSLFRTGRGETQYF. CDR3 coding DNA: TGTGCCAGCAGCCTTTTCAGGACAGGGAGGGGGGAGACCCAGTACTTC.

The sample holds many counts of this clonotype. This chain links TRBV5-1 with TRBJ2-3; D possibly corresponds to TRBD2 (5 bases). Trimming left V 5 bases short and J 8 bases short, with 9 bases between. Germline values: CDR1 SGHRS, CDR2 YFSETQ. The CDR3 extends over 11 amino acids. CDR3 sequence reads: CASREESTQYF. The CDR3 DNA is TGCGCCAGCAGGGAGGAGTCTACGCAGTATTTT.

The V gene is TRBV28, the J gene TRBJ1-6; D might be TRBD1 (5 bases). Germline V gene data show CDR1 as MDHEN and CDR2 as SYDVKM. There are 14 residues in the CDR3. Trimming removed 3 bases from V and 7 bases from J, with 10 bases in between. This chain's CDR3 is CASSFSAGNSPLHF. In nucleotides, the CDR3 is TGTGCCAGCAGTTTTTCGGCAGGGAATTCACCCCTCCACTTT.

The chain has TRBV25-1 and TRBJ2-5; weak D call: TRBD1 (6 bases). From germline, CDR1 is MGHDK and CDR2 SYGVNS. Trimming took off 5 bases at V and 5 bases at J, with 18 bases between the two ends. The CDR3 spans 15 residues. Here the CDR3 DNA reads TGTGCCAGCAGTCAACCTGGCAGGGGACGGGAGACCCAGTACTTC. It specifies CASSQPGRGRETQYF.